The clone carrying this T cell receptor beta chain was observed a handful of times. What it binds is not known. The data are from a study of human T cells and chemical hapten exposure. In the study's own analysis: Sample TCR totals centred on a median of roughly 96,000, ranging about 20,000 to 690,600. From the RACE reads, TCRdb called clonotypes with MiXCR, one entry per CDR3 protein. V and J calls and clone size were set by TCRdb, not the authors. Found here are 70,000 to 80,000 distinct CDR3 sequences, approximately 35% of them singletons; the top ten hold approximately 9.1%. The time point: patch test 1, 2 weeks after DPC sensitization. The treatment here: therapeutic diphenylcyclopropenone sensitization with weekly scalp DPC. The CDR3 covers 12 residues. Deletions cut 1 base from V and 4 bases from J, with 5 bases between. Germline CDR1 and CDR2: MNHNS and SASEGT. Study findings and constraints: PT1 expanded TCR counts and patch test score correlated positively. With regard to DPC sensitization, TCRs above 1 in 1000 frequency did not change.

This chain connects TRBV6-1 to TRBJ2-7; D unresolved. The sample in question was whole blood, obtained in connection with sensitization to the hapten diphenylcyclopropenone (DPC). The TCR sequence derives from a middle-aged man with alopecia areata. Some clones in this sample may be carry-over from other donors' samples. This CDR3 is CASSEGRYEQYF. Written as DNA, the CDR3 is TGTGCCAGCAGTGAAGGGAGATACGAGCAGTACTTC.